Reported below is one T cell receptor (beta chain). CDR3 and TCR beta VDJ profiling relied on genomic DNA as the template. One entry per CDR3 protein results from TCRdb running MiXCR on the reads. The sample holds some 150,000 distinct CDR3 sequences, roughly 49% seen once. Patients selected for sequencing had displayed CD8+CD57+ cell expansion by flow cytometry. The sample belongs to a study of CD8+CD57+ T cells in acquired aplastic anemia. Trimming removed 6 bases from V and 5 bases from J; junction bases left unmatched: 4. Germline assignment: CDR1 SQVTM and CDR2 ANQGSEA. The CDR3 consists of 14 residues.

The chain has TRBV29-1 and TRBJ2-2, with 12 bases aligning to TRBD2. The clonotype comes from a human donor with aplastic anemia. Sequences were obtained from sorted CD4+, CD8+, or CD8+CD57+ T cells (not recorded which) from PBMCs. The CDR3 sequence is CSVAGLAGTGELFF. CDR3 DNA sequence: TGCAGCGTGGCCGGACTAGCGGGGACCGGGGAGCTGTTTTTT.